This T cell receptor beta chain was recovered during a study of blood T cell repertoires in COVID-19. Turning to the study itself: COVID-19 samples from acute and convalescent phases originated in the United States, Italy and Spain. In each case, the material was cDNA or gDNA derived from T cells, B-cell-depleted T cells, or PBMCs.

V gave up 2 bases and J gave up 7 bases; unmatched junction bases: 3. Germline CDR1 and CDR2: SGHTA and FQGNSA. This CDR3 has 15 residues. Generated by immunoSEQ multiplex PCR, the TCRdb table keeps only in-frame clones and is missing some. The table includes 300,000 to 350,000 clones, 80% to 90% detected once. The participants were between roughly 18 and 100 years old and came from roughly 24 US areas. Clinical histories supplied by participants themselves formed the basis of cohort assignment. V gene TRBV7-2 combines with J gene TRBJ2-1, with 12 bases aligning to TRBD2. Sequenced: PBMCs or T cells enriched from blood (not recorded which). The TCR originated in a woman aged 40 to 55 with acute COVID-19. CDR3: CASSLQGTSGNEQFF. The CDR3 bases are TGTGCCAGCAGCTTACAAGGGACTAGCGGGAATGAGCAGTTCTTC.